Listed below are T cell receptor beta chains from one sample, sequenced in a study of molecular identifiers for immune sequencing clone quantification. TCRdb recomputed calls from the PCR reads with MiXCR, one row per CDR3 protein. The sample lists approximately 20,000 distinct CDR3 sequences, roughly 22% occurring once. The specimen was naive CD8+ T cells from blood, with Jurkat cell RNA spiked in. Receptor source: a human donor in good health. Some libraries in this study had Jurkat cell RNA spiked in. The CDR3 runs from the conserved cysteine through the conserved F or W. Each record gives: D gene, V gene, J gene, clone size, CDR3 protein, CDR3 DNA. The D gene is left open where the match is weak. Size values are once, few and many counts, or a class for expanded clones, and some rows have none.

d_gene: .; v_gene: TRBV24-1; j_gene: TRBJ2-5; abundance: many; CDR3aa: CATSDFWQEDQETQYF; CDR3nt: TGTGCCACCAGTGATTTTTGGCAGGAGGACCAAGAGACCCAGTACTTC
d_gene: .; v_gene: TRBV29-1; j_gene: TRBJ1-2; abundance: medium-sized; CDR3aa: CSVEYRAYGYTF; CDR3nt: TGCAGCGTTGAATACCGGGCCTATGGCTACACCTTC
d_gene: .; v_gene: TRBV7-8; j_gene: TRBJ2-2; abundance: few; CDR3aa: CASSLGRVLKTSGELFF; CDR3nt: TGTGCCAGCAGCTTAGGCCGGGTTTTGAAAACCTCCGGGGAGCTGTTTTTT
d_gene: .; v_gene: TRBV5-1; j_gene: TRBJ2-7; abundance: few; CDR3aa: CASSWDGTYEQYF; CDR3nt: TGCGCCAGCAGCTGGGACGGTACCTACGAGCAGTACTTC
d_gene: .; v_gene: TRBV11-2; j_gene: TRBJ2-5; abundance: .; CDR3aa: CASSLGTEQETQYF; CDR3nt: TGTGCCAGCAGCCTCGGGACGGAACAAGAGACCCAGTACTTC
d_gene: .; v_gene: TRBV11-2; j_gene: TRBJ2-1; abundance: medium-sized; CDR3aa: CASSRYNEQFF; CDR3nt: TGTGCCAGCAGCAGATACAATGAGCAGTTCTTC
d_gene: TRBD2; v_gene: TRBV25-1; j_gene: TRBJ2-3; abundance: .; CDR3aa: CASSGTSVGGTDTQYF; CDR3nt: TGTGCCAGCAGTGGGACTAGCGTCGGGGGCACAGATACGCAGTATTTT
d_gene: .; v_gene: TRBV27; j_gene: TRBJ2-7; abundance: many; CDR3aa: CASSLLGEGYEQYF; CDR3nt: TGTGCCAGCAGTTTATTGGGAGAAGGCTACGAGCAGTACTTC
d_gene: .; v_gene: TRBV5-1; j_gene: TRBJ2-7; abundance: .; CDR3aa: CASKGDQAYEQYF; CDR3nt: TGCGCCAGCAAGGGGGATCAGGCCTACGAGCAGTACTTC
d_gene: TRBD1; v_gene: TRBV28; j_gene: TRBJ1-1; abundance: .; CDR3aa: CASSLGRGPLWAFF; CDR3nt: TGTGCCAGCAGTTTGGGCAGGGGGCCTCTTTGGGCTTTCTTT
d_gene: .; v_gene: TRBV24-1; j_gene: TRBJ2-1; abundance: many; CDR3aa: CATSPRGRPGEQFF; CDR3nt: TGTGCCACCAGTCCACGAGGACGTCCCGGTGAGCAGTTCTTC